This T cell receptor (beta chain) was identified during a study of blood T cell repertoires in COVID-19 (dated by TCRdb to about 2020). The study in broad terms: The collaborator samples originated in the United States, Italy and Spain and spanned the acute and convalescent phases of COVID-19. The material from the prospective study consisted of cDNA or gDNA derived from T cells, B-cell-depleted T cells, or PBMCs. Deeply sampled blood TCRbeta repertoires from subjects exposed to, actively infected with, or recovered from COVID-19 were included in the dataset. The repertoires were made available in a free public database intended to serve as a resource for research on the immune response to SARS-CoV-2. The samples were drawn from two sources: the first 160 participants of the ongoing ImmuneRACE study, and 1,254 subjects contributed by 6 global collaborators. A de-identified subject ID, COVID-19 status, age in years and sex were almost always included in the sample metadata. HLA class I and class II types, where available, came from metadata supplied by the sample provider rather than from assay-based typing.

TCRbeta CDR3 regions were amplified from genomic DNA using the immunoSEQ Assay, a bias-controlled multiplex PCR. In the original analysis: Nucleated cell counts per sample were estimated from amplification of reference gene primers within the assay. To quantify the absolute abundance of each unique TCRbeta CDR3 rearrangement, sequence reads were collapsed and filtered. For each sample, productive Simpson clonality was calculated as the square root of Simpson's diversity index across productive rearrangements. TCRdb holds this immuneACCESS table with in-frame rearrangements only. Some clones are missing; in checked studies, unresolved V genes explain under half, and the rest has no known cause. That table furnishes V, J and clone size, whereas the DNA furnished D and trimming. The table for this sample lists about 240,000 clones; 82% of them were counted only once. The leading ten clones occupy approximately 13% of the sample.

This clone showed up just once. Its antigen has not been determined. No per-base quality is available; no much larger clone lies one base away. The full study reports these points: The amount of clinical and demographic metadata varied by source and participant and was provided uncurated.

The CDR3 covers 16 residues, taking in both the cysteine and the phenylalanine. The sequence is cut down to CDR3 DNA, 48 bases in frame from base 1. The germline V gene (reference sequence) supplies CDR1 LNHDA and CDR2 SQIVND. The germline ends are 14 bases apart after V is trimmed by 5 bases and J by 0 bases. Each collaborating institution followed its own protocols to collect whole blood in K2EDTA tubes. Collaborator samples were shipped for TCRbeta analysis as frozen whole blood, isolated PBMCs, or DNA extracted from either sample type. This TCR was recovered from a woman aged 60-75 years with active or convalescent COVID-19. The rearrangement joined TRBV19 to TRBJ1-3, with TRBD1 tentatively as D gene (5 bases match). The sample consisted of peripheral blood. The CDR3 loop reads CASSRILGGSGNTIYF. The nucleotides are TGTGCCAGTAGTCGTATCCTGGGGGGCTCTGGAAACACCATATATTTT.